This T cell receptor (beta chain) is drawn from a study of Graves' ophthalmopathy and Graves' hyperthyroidism. In the study overall: Hyperthyroidism counted as stable given no ophthalmopathy within 18 months of follow-up.

Amplified TCR beta CDR3 regions were obtained using RNA transcripts as template. In the first round, RT-PCR was carried out with HTBI primers, and a multiplex PCR formed the second round. TCRdb re-called the multiplex PCR reads through MiXCR, storing one row per CDR3 protein. This sample has 450,000 to 600,000 distinct CDR3 sequences, with approximately 35% found just once. Lactation, pregnancy, uncontrolled infections and other autoimmune diseases were all grounds for excluding patients. Overall study results and limits: From stable hyperthyroidism, ophthalmopathy was separated by a 13-signature model with just under 90% sensitivity and about 81% specificity. Blood was where most expanded thyroid clonotypes above 0.001 frequency also turned up.

A few counts support this clonotype. Its antigen is as yet unknown. This CDR3 comprises 15 residues. V lost 6 bases to trimming and J lost 5 bases, with 19 bases between them. Germline CDR1 is SGHTA and CDR2 is FQGNSA. The sample taken for sequencing was peripheral blood or thyroid tissue (not recorded which). The gene calls are TRBV7-2 and TRBJ2-5, with D tentatively TRBD2 (6 bases). The sequence was collected from an adult man with Graves' hyperthyroidism. The CDR3 loop reads CASRLSGGGNETQYF. The CDR3 bases are TGTGCCAGCAGGTTAAGTGGGGGAGGTAATGAGACCCAGTACTTC. The variable domain in full, completed from reference TRBV7-2 and TRBJ2-5, reads GAGVSQSPSNKVTEKGKDVELRCDPISGHTALYWYRQSLGQGLEFLIYFQGNSAPDKSGLPSDRFSAERTGGSVSTLTIQRTQQEDSAVYLCASRLSGGGNETQYFGPGTRLLVL.